There are a few counts of the clone carrying this T cell receptor (beta chain). Its antigen is not known. As for treatment: oral pan-JAK inhibitor, 5-10 mg twice daily. The sample belongs to a study of CD8+ T cells in alopecia areata. At the level of the study: Twice a day, 5 to 10 mg of oral tofacitinib was administered to treated patients.

Study-level findings and limits: Tofacitinib significantly reduced both scalp clonality and expanded CD8+ clones among the top 100. Compared with normal scalp, lesional scalp had higher clonality and more expanded CD8+ clones. Many expanded lesional clones remained in scalp and blood on tofacitinib.

Sequencing relied on a cDNA template that was reverse transcribed from extracted RNA. Here immunoSEQ multiplex PCR was the method, and the copy in TCRdb shows in-frame clones only, minus some. The data show 250,000 to 350,000 clones, with roughly 60% seen just once and 0.9% to 0.95% held by the top ten. The V gene's germline CDR1 is MNHEY and CDR2 SMNVEV (reference sequence). V lost 5 bases to trimming and J lost 8 bases; unmatched junction nucleotides: 8. The length of the CDR3 is 13 residues. The source was CD4+ T cells sorted from blood, collected between weeks 51 and 54, from a patient treated with tofacitinib. The V call is TRBV27, the J call TRBJ1-2; TRBD1 matches at 7 bases. The clonotype was recovered from a human donor with alopecia areata. The CDR3 protein is CASSTSGTVGYTF. CDR3 sequence (DNA): TGTGCCAGCAGTACCTCCGGGACAGTCGGCTACACCTTC.